This record covers a single T cell receptor beta chain. Its target is not known. Repertoires were generated with immunoSEQ multiplex PCR, while TCRdb's copy carries only in-frame clones and drops some. The table lists about 1.1 million clones, around 82% of them singletons, with roughly 0.62% in the top ten. Trimming cost V 5 bases and J 5 bases; bases outside gene matches: 6. The CDR3 consists of 16 residues. CDR1 and CDR2 from the germline V gene are SNHLY and FYNNEI. The source of the sample is a study of shared clonotypes between healthy human individuals. General observations from the study: Clonotypes not shared had lower generation probabilities than those common to all four donors. Sampling included only blood; tissue repertoires likely differ. Rarefaction demonstrated incomplete sorted-subset sequencing despite large depth.

Investigators divided CD4+ cells into CD45RA+ naive and CD45RA-negative memory subsets. The clonotype originates from a man aged 18 to 30 in good health. Some clones in this sample may be carry-over from other donors' samples. The source material was memory CD4+ T cells from PBMCs. Subset of the sample: CD45RA-negative fraction. The genes are TRBV2 and TRBJ2-3; 14 nucleotides match TRBD2. CDR3 sequence: CASSTETSGRGDTQYF. The CDR3 bases are TGTGCCAGCAGTACGGAGACTAGCGGGAGGGGAGATACGCAGTATTTT.